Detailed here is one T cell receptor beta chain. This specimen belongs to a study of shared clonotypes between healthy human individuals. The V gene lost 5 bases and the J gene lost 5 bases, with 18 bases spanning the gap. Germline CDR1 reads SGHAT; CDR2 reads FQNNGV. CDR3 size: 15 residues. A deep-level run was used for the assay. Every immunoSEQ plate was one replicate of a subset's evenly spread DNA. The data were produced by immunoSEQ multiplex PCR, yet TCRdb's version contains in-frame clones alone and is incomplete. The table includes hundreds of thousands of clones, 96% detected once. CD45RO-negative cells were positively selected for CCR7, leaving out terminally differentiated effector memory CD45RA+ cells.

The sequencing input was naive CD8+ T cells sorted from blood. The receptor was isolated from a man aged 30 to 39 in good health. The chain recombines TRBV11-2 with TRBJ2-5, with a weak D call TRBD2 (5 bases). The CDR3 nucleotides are TGTGCCAGCAGCCCTAGCCCTTCGGTTGGCGAGACCCAGTACTTC. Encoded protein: CASSPSPSVGETQYF.